Below are 27 T cell receptor beta chains sequenced from a single sample in a study of regulatory T cells in long-lasting Graves disease. Libraries of TCR beta came from iRepertoire HTBI primers plus Arm-PCR of CDR3 regions. One entry per CDR3 protein, called by TCRdb with MiXCR from the multiplex PCR reads. The table includes approximately 210,000 distinct CDR3 sequences, roughly 18% detected once. Time point of the sample: newly diagnosed GD, antithyroid drugs for less than 3 months. Extracted PBMC RNA gave rise to the TCR library. The input for sequencing was peripheral blood mononuclear cells (PBMCs), taken at new diagnosis, from a patient treated with antithyroid drugs. The origin of the receptors is a female donor with Graves disease.

The table lists this clonotype with many counts. The chain recombines TRBV7-8 with TRBJ1-3; a weak D match, TRBD1 (5 bases). CDR1 is SGHVS and CDR2 is FQNEAQ in the germline V gene. Trimming removed 3 bases at V and 4 bases at J, with 13 bases between. The CDR3 runs 15 residues. CDR3 protein: CASSLTQGFGNTIYF. In DNA form, the CDR3 reads TGTGCCAGCAGCTTGACTCAGGGATTCGGAAACACCATATATTTT.

This clonotype has at least ten counts. The chain has TRBV6-5 and TRBJ2-7; D is perhaps TRBD1 or TRBD2 (5 bases each). Germline loops: CDR1 MNHEY, CDR2 SVGAGI. V shed 4 bases and J shed 4 bases, with 14 bases lying between them. The CDR3 is 14 amino acids. The CDR3: CASSWDGSEYEQYF. CDR3 nucleotides: TGTGCCAGCAGTTGGGACGGGTCGGAGTACGAGCAGTACTTC.

V gene TRBV6-1 combines with J gene TRBJ1-2; TRBD1 matches 8 bases. Trimming at V came to 6 bases and at J to 4 bases, leaving 10 bases not matched to a gene. Germline V lookup: CDR1 MNHNS, CDR2 SASEGT. The CDR3 length is 15 residues. CDR3 nucleotide sequence: TGTGCCAGCAGATCCGACAGGGGAAGGGTCTATGGCTACACCTTC. Translating it yields CASRSDRGRVYGYTF.

The sample holds many counts of this clonotype. The chain couples TRBV5-4 to TRBJ2-7; 10 positions match TRBD2. Trimming cost V 3 bases and J 1 base; bases outside gene matches: 7. Per the germline V gene, CDR1 is SGHNT and CDR2 is YYREEE (reference sequence). The CDR3 runs 16 residues. CDR3 nucleotides: TGTGCCAGCAGCTCCCGGACTAGCGGTACTTCCTACGAGCAGTACTTC. It is translated as CASSSRTSGTSYEQYF.

This chain uses TRBV12-3 or TRBV12-4 with TRBJ1-6, with TRBD1 matching over 9 bases. The ends lost 8 bases at V and 6 bases at J; junction bases unmatched: 14. The CDR3 runs to 17 residues. CDR3 sequence reads: CASRYRGLTRSNSPLHF. CDR3 nucleotides: TGTGCCAGCCGCTACAGGGGGCTCACCCGTTCTAATTCACCCCTCCACTTT.

This clonotype was observed many times. The chain has TRBV7-2 and TRBJ2-7, with 7 bases lining up with TRBD1. Trimming at V came to 5 bases and at J to 3 bases, leaving 7 bases not matched to a gene. This CDR3 spans 14 amino acids. From germline, CDR1 is SGHTA and CDR2 FQGNSA. CDR3 amino acids: CASSPSGGYYEQYF. The CDR3 DNA sequence: TGTGCCAGCAGCCCCTCAGGGGGTTACTACGAGCAGTACTTC.

This clonotype was counted many times. The chain joins TRBV7-2 to TRBJ1-5; D is undetermined. The CDR3 contains 12 residues. Germline assignment: CDR1 SGHTA and CDR2 FQGNSA. V lost 1 base to trimming and J lost 7 bases, with 5 bases between them. The CDR3 loop is CASSLGIQPQHF. The DNA for the CDR3 is TGTGCCAGCAGCTTAGGTATCCAGCCCCAGCATTTT.

The rearrangement links TRBV10-3 to TRBJ1-4, with a possible D match to TRBD1 (6 bases). This CDR3 has 14 residues. V was trimmed by 2 bases and J by 5 bases, leaving 9 bases between them. Germline V gene sequence: CDR1 ENHRY, CDR2 SYGVKD. The CDR3, as DNA: TGTGCCATCAGTGAGGGGACACAGAATGAAAAACTGTTTTTT. It codes for CAISEGTQNEKLFF.

Comment on this clonotype: A far bigger clonotype differs at one base, so this is likely a read error. The V and J genes are TRBV27 and TRBJ1-1; a possible D gene is TRBD1 (5 bases). Germline V gene lookup returns CDR1 MNHEY and CDR2 SMNVEV (reference sequence). The length of the CDR3 is 14 residues. V was trimmed by 5 bases and J by 6 bases, leaving 16 bases between them. CDR3 nucleotides: TGTGCCAGCAGTGACTCAGGGAGGAGAGCTGAAGCTTTCTTT. Translation: CASSDSGRRAEAFF.

This clonotype was seen ten or more times. The J gene is TRBJ2-2, the V gene TRBV12-3 or TRBV12-4; 11 bases are a match to TRBD2. The CDR3 has 16 amino acids. The trim removed 2 bases at V and 4 bases at J, leaving 3 bases unmatched. The CDR3 DNA reads as TGTGCCAGCAGTTTATCTAGCGGGAGGAGCACCGGGGAGCTGTTTTTT. This sequence encodes CASSLSSGRSTGELFF.

This clonotype was seen many times. The V call is TRBV7-9, the J call TRBJ1-3; 9 nucleotides agree with TRBD1. Germline CDR1 SEHNR, CDR2 FQNEAQ (reference sequence). The CDR3 length is 16 residues. J gave up 4 bases and V 5 bases, and 9 bases lay outside the gene matches. As DNA, the CDR3 is TGTGCCAGCAGCAACCGGGACAGGGCCTCAGGAAACACCATATATTTT. Its translation is CASSNRDRASGNTIYF.

This chain's CDR3 is CATSDRDTQATDTQYF. The CDR3 DNA follows: TGTGCCACCAGTGACAGGGACACTCAGGCGACAGATACGCAGTATTTT. V is TRBV24-1 and J is TRBJ2-3, with D possibly matching TRBD1 (6 bases). V was shortened by 4 bases and J by 3 bases, with 16 bases between the two germline ends. Germline V gene lookup returns CDR1 KGHDR and CDR2 SFDVKD. The CDR3 is made up of 16 amino acids.

The sample holds many counts of this clonotype. The V and J genes are TRBV3-1 and TRBJ1-1; D might be TRBD1 (5 bases). The V end lost 6 bases, the J end lost 1 base, and 12 bases lay between the germline ends. This CDR3 is built from 14 residues. Germline loops: CDR1 LGHDT, CDR2 YNNKEL (reference sequence). The CDR3 loop is CASSRSRANTEAFF. The CDR3 DNA follows: TGTGCCAGCAGTCGATCCAGGGCGAACACTGAAGCTTTCTTT. The complete variable domain, with remaining parts taken from reference TRBV3-1 and TRBJ1-1, reads DTAVSQTPKYLVTQMGNDKSIKCEQNLGHDTMYWYKQDSKKFLKIMFSYNNKELIINETVPNRFSPKSPDKAHLNLHINSLELGDSAVYFCASSRSRANTEAFFGQGTRLTVV.

Of note for this clonotype: The likely explanation is a read error, given a far larger clone one base away. The V gene is TRBV7-2, the J gene TRBJ2-5, with TRBD1 matching over 7 bases. The CDR3 covers 15 residues. Germline lookup yields CDR1 SGHTA and CDR2 FQGNSA. The CDR3 nucleotides read TGTGCCAGCAGCTTGGAAACAGGGGCGCAAGAGACCCACTACTTC. Translating it yields CASSLETGAQETHYF.

This clonotype was seen ten or more times. The chain combines TRBV18 with TRBJ1-4; TRBD1 matches 8 bases. Looked up from germline, CDR1 is KGHSH and CDR2 is LQKENI. The junction had 6 bases not matched to a gene; V was cut back by 3 bases and J by 6 bases. This CDR3 comprises 15 residues. CDR3 in DNA: TGTGCCAGCTCACCTACGACAGGGGAGGATGAAAAACTGTTTTTT. This sequence encodes CASSPTTGEDEKLFF.

This clonotype was detected ten times or more. This chain uses TRBV11-3 with TRBJ1-1, with 8 bases lining up with TRBD1. V was clipped by 5 bases and J by 5 bases; unmatched bases: 7. CDR3 length: 14 residues. Per germline, CDR1 SGHNT and CDR2 YENEEA. The CDR3 DNA is TGTGCCAGCAGCGAGCGACAGGGGAAAACTGAAGCTTTCTTT. The encoded protein is CASSERQGKTEAFF.

The chain has TRBV7-9 and TRBJ2-3; 9 nucleotides line up with TRBD2. Looked up from germline, CDR1 is SEHNR and CDR2 is FQNEAQ (reference sequence). The CDR3 is made up of 19 amino acids. Germline trimming cut 1 base from V and 0 bases from J; bases unmatched to any gene: 11. The CDR3: CASSLVGLAGPKSTDTQYF. The DNA of the CDR3 is TGTGCCAGCAGCTTAGTCGGGCTAGCGGGACCCAAAAGCACAGATACGCAGTATTTT.

This clonotype was counted ten times or more. This rearrangement joins TRBV19 to TRBJ1-1; D may be TRBD1 (5 bases). CDR1 is LNHDA and CDR2 is SQIVND in the germline V gene (reference sequence). CDR3 length: 14 amino acids. Trimming cost V 7 bases and J 1 base, with 13 bases left between them. The CDR3 region is CASKMGRGNTEAFF. DNA for the CDR3: TGTGCCAGTAAGATGGGGCGGGGGAACACTGAAGCTTTCTTT. Supplemented by reference TRBV19 and TRBJ1-1, the full variable domain reads DGGITQSPKYLFRKEGQNVTLSCEQNLNHDAMYWYRQDPGQGLRLIYYSQIVNDFQKGDIAEGYSVSREKKESFPLTVTSAQKNPTAFYLCASKMGRGNTEAFFGQGTRLTVV.

The rearrangement uses TRBV14 and TRBJ2-3, with TRBD2 as a possible D gene (6 bases). CDR3 size: 15 residues. Looked up from germline, CDR1 is SGHDN and CDR2 is FVKESK. V lost 3 bases to trimming and J lost 0 bases, with 10 bases between them. CDR3 residues: CASSHGGPSTDTQYF. CDR3 nucleotide sequence: TGTGCCAGCAGCCACGGGGGACCTAGCACAGATACGCAGTATTTT.

This clonotype has at least ten counts. CDR3 protein: CASSNTEAFF. The CDR3 DNA follows: TGTGCCAGTAGTAACACTGAAGCTTTCTTT. The chain is built from TRBV19 and TRBJ1-1; the D is unclear. Germline V gene data show CDR1 as LNHDA and CDR2 as SQIVND (reference sequence). The CDR3 loop spans 10 amino acids. V gave up 4 bases and J gave up 3 bases, with 0 bases separating them.

In its sample, this clonotype was seen many times. The chain carries TRBV19 and TRBJ2-3; the D gene is possibly TRBD2 (5 bases). The length of the CDR3 is 15 residues. V was shortened by 5 bases and J by 1 base, with 13 bases between the two germline ends. CDR1 is LNHDA, CDR2 SQIVND, per germline (reference sequence). CDR3 sequence reads: CASSGLGRGTDTQYF. The CDR3, as DNA: TGTGCCAGTAGTGGACTGGGCCGTGGCACAGATACGCAGTATTTT. Filled out from reference TRBV19 and TRBJ2-3, the complete variable domain reads DGGITQSPKYLFRKEGQNVTLSCEQNLNHDAMYWYRQDPGQGLRLIYYSQIVNDFQKGDIAEGYSVSREKKESFPLTVTSAQKNPTAFYLCASSGLGRGTDTQYFGPGTRLTVL.

The chain joins TRBV27 to TRBJ2-7; 12 bases match TRBD1. Germline V gene sequence: CDR1 MNHEY, CDR2 SMNVEV (reference sequence). V lost 0 bases to trimming and J lost 4 bases; unmatched junction nucleotides: 1. The CDR3 has 15 residues. CDR3 sequence reads: CASSLSGQGAYEQYF. The DNA for the CDR3 is TGTGCCAGCAGTTTATCGGGACAGGGGGCTTACGAGCAGTACTTC.

This clonotype was recorded many times. The V call is TRBV28, the J call TRBJ1-6; a possible D gene is TRBD1 (6 bases). The CDR3 covers 13 residues. The germline gives CDR1 MDHEN, CDR2 SYDVKM. The V gene lost 6 bases and the J gene lost 5 bases, with 8 bases spanning the gap. The CDR3 sequence: CASSGQNNSPLHF. The CDR3 DNA is TGTGCCAGCAGCGGACAGAATAATTCACCCCTCCACTTT.

This sequence joins TRBV29-1 and TRBJ1-2; weak D call: TRBD1 (6 bases). The V gene's germline CDR1 is SQVTM and CDR2 ANQGSEA. The CDR3 is made up of 12 amino acids. Trimming removed 4 bases at V and 2 bases at J, with 8 bases between. DNA of the CDR3: TGCAGCGTTGCCAGGGGAAACTATGGCTACACCTTC. Its translation: CSVARGNYGYTF.

This clonotype was recorded at least ten times. The chain is built from TRBV24-1 and TRBJ2-5; D gene uncertain. This CDR3 comprises 13 residues. Trimming shortened V by 3 bases and J by 5 bases, and 9 bases separated the two germline ends. Germline V gene data show CDR1 as KGHDR and CDR2 as SFDVKD. The CDR3 DNA is TGTGCCACCAGTGATACCCGCGACGAGACCCAGTACTTC. It specifies CATSDTRDETQYF.

This clonotype was seen just once. V is TRBV7-9 and J is TRBJ2-7, with TRBD2 matching 10 bases. The CDR3 is 16 residues long. The germline V gene has CDR1 SEHNR and CDR2 FQNEAQ (reference sequence). V lost 1 base and J lost 4; bases outside the gene matches: 7. The CDR3 sequence: CASSLESGRAGYEQYF. Here the CDR3 DNA reads TGTGCCAGCAGCTTAGAGAGCGGGAGGGCCGGGTACGAGCAGTACTTC.

This clonotype was observed at least ten times. The chain employs TRBV10-2 and TRBJ2-1; 7 nucleotides align to TRBD1. This CDR3 is built from 14 residues. Per the germline V gene, CDR1 is WSHSY and CDR2 is SAAADI. The V segment lost 7 bases and the J segment 3 bases; nucleotides outside the gene matches: 6. CDR3 coding DNA: TGCGCCAGCAAGCAGGACAGGAGCTACAATGAGCAGTTCTTC. Translated: CASKQDRSYNEQFF.